The TCR beta chain described here comes from a study of response to subunit inactivated influenza vaccine. Study results and limitations: New T cells are recruited in small numbers by each seasonal influenza vaccination, according to the authors' suggestion.

V lost 7 bases, J lost 3 bases, and 10 bases lay in between. In germline, CDR1 is DFQATT, CDR2 SNEGSKA (reference sequence). The CDR3 covers 11 residues. TCRdb itself ran the RT-PCR reads through MiXCR, one entry per CDR3 protein. Of more than 700,000 distinct CDR3 sequences listed, 20% to 25% are singletons. In its sample, this clonotype ranks as medium-sized (0.01 to 0.1%). Its antigen is unknown. Material: PBMCs from blood, obtained roughly 5 days after vaccination. J is TRBJ2-7 and V is TRBV20-1; D unresolved. This clonotype was obtained from a man aged 45-60 years who received an inactivated influenza vaccine. The CDR3 here is CSVAWGYEQYF. In nucleotides, the CDR3 is TGCAGTGTCGCTTGGGGCTACGAGCAGTACTTC.